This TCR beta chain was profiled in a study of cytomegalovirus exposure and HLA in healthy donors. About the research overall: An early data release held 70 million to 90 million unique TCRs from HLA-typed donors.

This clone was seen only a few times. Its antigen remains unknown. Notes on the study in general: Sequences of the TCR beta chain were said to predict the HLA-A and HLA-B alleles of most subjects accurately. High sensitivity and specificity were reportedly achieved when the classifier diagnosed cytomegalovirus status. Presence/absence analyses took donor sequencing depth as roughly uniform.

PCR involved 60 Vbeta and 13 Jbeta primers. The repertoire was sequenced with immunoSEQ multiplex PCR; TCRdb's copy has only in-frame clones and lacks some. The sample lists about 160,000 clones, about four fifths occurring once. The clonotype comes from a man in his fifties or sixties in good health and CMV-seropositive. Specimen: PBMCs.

CDR3 DNA: TGTGCCAGCAGCAGGACAGGGGACCTCTACGAGCAGTACTTC. As protein: CASSRTGDLYEQYF. The V call is TRBV7-2, the J call TRBJ2-7, with 9 bases aligning to TRBD1. V lost 5 bases to trimming and J lost 3 bases; unmatched junction nucleotides: 5. Germline-derived CDR1 and CDR2 are SGHTA and FQGNSA. The CDR3 sequence is 14 residues long.